This T cell receptor beta chain was captured in a study of control samples from healthy donors and cancer patients (dated by TCRdb to the early 2020s). A note on this clone: The specificity of this receptor is unknown. Base qualities are not at hand, and no much larger clone is one base apart.

Library generation was performed with the immunoSEQ multiplex PCR assay. In TCRdb, the immuneACCESS table is reduced to in-frame sequences with V and J assigned. These tables do not hold every clone; where another copy was compared, an unresolved V gene accounts for under half, and the others remain unexplained. The sample includes some 5,600 clones, with approximately 85% observed a single time. Together, the top ten hold about 7.1% of the sample. From its cysteine to its phenylalanine, the CDR3 spans 15 amino acids. This entry keeps only the CDR3 DNA: 45 bases, framed from base 1. CDR1 SGHTA and CDR2 FQGTGA were looked up in the germline V gene. V sheds 6 bases and J sheds 2 bases, leaving 14 bases between their ends.

The chain was built from TRBV7-3 and TRBJ1-5, with no confidently assigned D gene. The sequencing input was formalin-fixed, paraffin-embedded tissue. This clonotype was sampled from a female donor with lung cancer. The DNA sequence follows: TGTGCCAGCAGTTTATTGCGGAGTGGCAATCAGCCCCAGCATTTT. This is translated as CASSLLRSGNQPQHF.